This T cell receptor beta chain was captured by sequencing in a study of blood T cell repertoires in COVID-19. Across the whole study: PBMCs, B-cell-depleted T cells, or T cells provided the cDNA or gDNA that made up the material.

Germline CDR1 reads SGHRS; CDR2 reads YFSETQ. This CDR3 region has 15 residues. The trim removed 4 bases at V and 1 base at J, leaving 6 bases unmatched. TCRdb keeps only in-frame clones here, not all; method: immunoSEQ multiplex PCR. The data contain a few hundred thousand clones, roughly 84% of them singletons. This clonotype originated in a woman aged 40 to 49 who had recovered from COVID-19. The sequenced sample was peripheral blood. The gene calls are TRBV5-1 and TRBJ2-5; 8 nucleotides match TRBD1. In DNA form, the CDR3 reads TGCGCCAGCAGCAGAGGGACAGGCCCCCAAGAGACCCAGTACTTC. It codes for CASSRGTGPQETQYF.